The clone carrying this T cell receptor (beta chain) was seen at least ten times. The data stem from a study of CD8 T cells in ankylosing spondylitis. The germline gives CDR1 SGDLS, CDR2 YYNGEE. The trim removed 4 bases at V and 3 bases at J, leaving 7 bases unmatched. CDR3 length equals 15 residues. TCRdb redid the calling of the 5' RACE reads with MiXCR, one entry per CDR3 protein. Of approximately 42,000 distinct CDR3 sequences listed, about 4% are singletons. The clonotype originates from a female donor with ankylosing spondylitis or in good health (not recorded which). Sequences were obtained from blood, either unsorted or a sorted T cell fraction (not recorded which). The rearrangement joins TRBV9 to TRBJ2-3, with 8 positions matching TRBD2. The DNA for the CDR3 is TGTGCCAGCAGCCGCGGCGTAGCGGGGACAGATACGCAGTATTTT. Translated, it gives CASSRGVAGTDTQYF. Complete variable domain (other parts from reference TRBV9 and TRBJ2-3): DSGVTQTPKHLITATGQRVTLRCSPRSGDLSVYWYQQSLDQGLQFLIQYYNGEERAKGNILERFSAQQFPDLHSELNLSSLELGDSALYFCASSRGVAGTDTQYFGPGTRLTVL.